These T cell receptor beta chains were read from a single sample in a study of blood T cells in healthy people across ages. Using its own MiXCR run on the 5' RACE reads, TCRdb lists one record per CDR3 protein. The table includes about 1.4 million distinct CDR3 sequences, 45% to 70% detected once. Sequencing used blood. Every receptor here comes from a man younger than 30 in good health. Each CDR3 is given with its conserved first and last residue. A D gene is named only where the DNA matches it firmly. Not all rows give a size; the values are once, few, many and, for expanded clones, a class.

d_gene	abundance	v_gene	j_gene	CDR3aa	CDR3nt
.	.	TRBV28	TRBJ2-5	CASSYISGGAKTQYF	TGTGCCAGCAGTTACATATCAGGGGGGGCGAAGACCCAGTACTTC
.	few	TRBV7-9	TRBJ2-5	CASSLARQGGHKGTQYF	TGTGCCAGCAGCTTAGCAAGGCAGGGGGGCCACAAAGGGACCCAGTACTTC
.	few	TRBV5-1	TRBJ2-6	CASTARGSGANVLTF	TGCGCCAGCACCGCGCGGGGTTCTGGGGCCAACGTCCTGACTTTC
TRBD1	.	TRBV2	TRBJ1-2	CASSETGGNNGYTF	TGTGCCAGCAGTGAGACAGGGGGAAACAATGGCTACACCTTC
.	.	TRBV15	TRBJ2-1	CATSKPGRREYNEQFF	TGTGCCACCAGCAAACCGGGACGCCGGGAGTACAATGAGCAGTTCTTC
TRBD1	once	TRBV29-1	TRBJ1-2	CSVQPGGADYGYTF	TGCAGCGTTCAACCAGGGGGCGCGGACTATGGCTACACCTTC
TRBD2	.	TRBV4-3	TRBJ2-1	CASSQAWTSGGQQFF	TGCGCCAGCAGCCAAGCCTGGACTAGCGGGGGGCAGCAGTTCTTC
.	.	TRBV29-1	TRBJ1-1	CSVDLYTEAFF	TGCAGCGTTGATTTATACACTGAAGCTTTCTTT
.	.	TRBV6-2/TRBV6-3	TRBJ1-5	CASQLFSNQPQHF	TGTGCCAGCCAGTTATTTAGCAATCAGCCCCAGCATTTT
TRBD2	few	TRBV7-2	TRBJ2-4	CASSLATSGVGIQYF	TGTGCCAGCAGCTTAGCGACTAGCGGGGTAGGCATTCAGTACTTC